These 29 T cell receptor beta chains were sequenced from one sample in a study of early T cells in non-severe SARS-CoV-2 infection. TCRdb redid the calling of the 5' RACE reads with MiXCR, one entry per CDR3 protein. The sample includes about 97,000 distinct CDR3 sequences, approximately 14% seen only once; the top ten take about 6.2%. Input material: whole blood. All receptors derive from an adult who was a healthcare worker with PCR-confirmed SARS-CoV-2 infection or an uninfected control (not recorded which).

The chain has TRBV11-2 and TRBJ2-3; TRBD2 matches at 9 bases. The CDR3 is 16 residues long. The V and J ends lost 5 bases and 4 bases, in that order; junction bases with no gene match: 10. Germline V lookup: CDR1 SGHAT, CDR2 FQNNGV. CDR3 amino acids: CASSHVAGERADTQYF. For the CDR3, the DNA is TGTGCCAGCAGCCACGTAGCGGGAGAAAGAGCAGATACGCAGTATTTT.

This clonotype was counted only a few times. The chain uses TRBV11-2 and TRBJ2-5, with D perhaps matching TRBD2 (5 bases). V lost 4 bases and J lost 4, with 16 bases in between. Per the germline V gene, CDR1 is SGHAT and CDR2 is FQNNGV. The CDR3 is made up of 15 amino acids. The CDR3 loop is CASSSAGKGRETQYF. CDR3 DNA sequence: TGTGCCAGCAGCTCGGCGGGCAAGGGAAGAGAGACCCAGTACTTC.

V is TRBV6-5 and J is TRBJ2-3; 7 nucleotides line up with TRBD2. The V gene's germline CDR1 is MNHEY and CDR2 SVGAGI. The CDR3 extends over 14 amino acids. V lost 5 bases to trimming and J lost 4 bases; unmatched junction nucleotides: 6. The DNA of the CDR3 is TGTGCCAGCAGTGACCGAGCGGGACCAGATACGCAGTATTTT. Its translation: CASSDRAGPDTQYF.

The V gene is TRBV3-1, the J gene TRBJ2-3, with TRBD2 matching 9 bases. The CDR3 contains 16 residues. Unmatched junction bases numbered 8, after V lost 4 bases and J lost 3 bases. The germline CDR1 and CDR2 sequences are LGHDT and YNNKEL (reference sequence). The CDR3 sequence is CASSRSGRGGTDTQYF. The CDR3 nucleotides are TGTGCCAGCAGCCGTAGCGGGAGAGGTGGGACAGATACGCAGTATTTT.

In its sample, this clonotype was seen many times. The chain employs TRBV28 and TRBJ1-5, with unresolved D. Germline V lookup: CDR1 MDHEN, CDR2 SYDVKM. Deletions cut 10 bases from V and 4 bases from J, with 14 bases between. The CDR3 extends over 13 amino acids. CDR3 bases: TGTGCCATCAAGAGAGGCACAAATCAGCCCCAGCATTTT. Its translation: CAIKRGTNQPQHF. Looking up the rest from reference TRBV28 and TRBJ1-5 gives the full variable domain: DVKVTQSSRYLVKRTGEKVFLECVQDMDHENMFWYRQDPGLGLRLIYFSYDVKMKEKGDIPEGYSVSREKKERFSLILESASTNQTSMYLCAIKRGTNQPQHFGDGTRLSIL.

This clonotype was counted many times. CDR3 protein: CASSDVGISTYEQYF. The CDR3 DNA reads as TGTGCCAGCAGTGATGTCGGGATATCTACCTACGAGCAGTACTTC. V and J are TRBV2 and TRBJ2-7, with a tentative D call TRBD2 (5 bases). V lost 3 bases and J 2 bases, leaving 14 bases between the germline ends. The CDR3 extends over 15 amino acids. Per the germline V gene, CDR1 is SNHLY and CDR2 is FYNNEI. Full variable domain (outside the CDR3, taken from reference TRBV2 and TRBJ2-7): EPEVTQTPSHQVTQMGQEVILRCVPISNHLYFYWYRQILGQKVEFLVSFYNNEISEKSEIFDDQFSVERPDGSNFTLKIRSTKLEDSAMYFCASSDVGISTYEQYFGPGTRLTVT.

In this sample, this clonotype turned up many times. This sequence joins TRBV21-1 and TRBJ1-2. TRBV21-1 is a documented pseudogene. The CDR3 totals 12 residues. The CDR3 region has the DNA TGTGCCAGCAGGATGAGAAATGTGGGCTACACCTTC. This translates into CASRMRNVGYTF.

The chain has TRBV12-3 or TRBV12-4 and TRBJ2-1; 7 bases are a match to TRBD1. V lost 4 bases and J lost 6; bases outside the gene matches: 6. This CDR3 is built from 14 residues. The CDR3 DNA reads TGTGCCAGCAGTTCCGTACGACAGGGCAATGAGCAGTTCTTC. This gives the protein CASSSVRQGNEQFF.

In this sample, this clonotype turned up many times. V gene TRBV19 combines with J gene TRBJ1-3; no clear D gene. V lost 3 bases, J lost 0 bases, and 15 bases lay in between. Germline V gene lookup returns CDR1 LNHDA and CDR2 SQIVND (reference sequence). The CDR3 is made up of 17 amino acids. Written as DNA, the CDR3 is TGTGCCAGTAGTATCGAACCAGGACCCGGCTCTGGAAACACCATATATTTT. This translates into CASSIEPGPGSGNTIYF.

This clonotype was recorded a few times. The genes are TRBV20-1 and TRBJ2-3; D may be TRBD2 (5 bases). CDR1 and CDR2 (germline): DFQATT, SNEGSKA (reference sequence). The V and J ends lost 7 bases and 8 bases respectively, with 10 bases between them. This CDR3 spans 10 amino acids. In nucleotides, the CDR3 is TGCAGTGTTGGTCGGGGTACGCAGTATTTT. Encoded protein: CSVGRGTQYF.

The sample holds many counts of this clonotype. The chain employs TRBV28 and TRBJ2-5, with 7 bases aligning to TRBD2. V shed 8 bases and J 4 bases; nucleotides not matched to a gene: 7. This CDR3 region has 13 residues. In germline, CDR1 is MDHEN, CDR2 SYDVKM. The CDR3 DNA is TGTGCCAGCGGGGGGGGAGGTGGAGAGACCCAGTACTTC. Its protein product is CASGGGGGETQYF.

The rearrangement links TRBV20-1 to TRBJ1-5; D might be TRBD1 (5 bases). Trimming cost V 0 bases and J 2 bases, with 17 bases left between them. Germline values: CDR1 DFQATT, CDR2 SNEGSKA (reference sequence). The CDR3 spans 17 residues. CDR3: CSARDGKGCLRNQPQHF. CDR3 DNA sequence: TGCAGTGCTAGAGATGGCAAGGGGTGCCTCCGCAATCAGCCCCAGCATTTT.

This clonotype was seen at least ten times. The chain joins TRBV12-3 or TRBV12-4 to TRBJ1-5, with D perhaps TRBD1 (6 bases). This CDR3 comprises 17 residues. Trimming removed 7 bases from V and 3 bases from J, with 22 bases in between. The CDR3 loop reads CASTLRGTRVSNQPQHF. The CDR3, as DNA: TGTGCCAGCACTCTACGAGGGACACGGGTCTCCAATCAGCCCCAGCATTTT.

V and J are TRBV11-2 and TRBJ2-3; no clear D. Germline lookup yields CDR1 SGHAT and CDR2 FQNNGV. V was trimmed by 4 bases and J by 2 bases, leaving 4 bases between them. The CDR3 sequence is 12 residues long. CDR3 protein: CASSSYTDTQYF. Here the CDR3 DNA reads TGTGCCAGCAGCTCTTACACAGATACGCAGTATTTT.

This clonotype showed up just a few times. The chain couples TRBV9 to TRBJ1-2; possibly TRBD1 for D (6 bases). With 3 bases removed from V and 2 bases from J, the gap between germline ends came to 14 bases. Per the germline V gene, CDR1 is SGDLS and CDR2 is YYNGEE. The CDR3 loop spans 15 amino acids. DNA for the CDR3: TGTGCCAGCAGCGCACAACAGGGCCGAAACTATGGCTACACCTTC. As protein: CASSAQQGRNYGYTF. Filled out from reference TRBV9 and TRBJ1-2, the complete variable domain reads DSGVTQTPKHLITATGQRVTLRCSPRSGDLSVYWYQQSLDQGLQFLIQYYNGEERAKGNILERFSAQQFPDLHSELNLSSLELGDSALYFCASSAQQGRNYGYTFGSGTRLTVV.

This clonotype was counted many times. The J gene is TRBJ1-5, the V gene TRBV2; no definite D call. The V end was cut by 2 bases, the J end by 5 bases, with 10 bases between. The V gene's germline CDR1 is SNHLY and CDR2 FYNNEI. The CDR3 is 14 amino acids. The CDR3 region is CASSERQVDQPQHF. The CDR3 nucleotides read TGTGCCAGCAGTGAACGGCAGGTTGATCAGCCCCAGCATTTT. Full variable domain (outside the CDR3, taken from reference TRBV2 and TRBJ1-5): EPEVTQTPSHQVTQMGQEVILRCVPISNHLYFYWYRQILGQKVEFLVSFYNNEISEKSEIFDDQFSVERPDGSNFTLKIRSTKLEDSAMYFCASSERQVDQPQHFGDGTRLSIL.

The V and J genes are TRBV27 and TRBJ2-7; 7 bases are a match to TRBD1. The CDR3 is made up of 14 amino acids. The germline gives CDR1 MNHEY, CDR2 SMNVEV (reference sequence). V gave up 8 bases and J gave up 0 bases; unmatched junction bases: 7. The CDR3 reads CASGKDRNSYEQYF. The CDR3 region has the DNA TGTGCCAGCGGAAAGGACAGGAACTCCTACGAGCAGTACTTC.

This clonotype was found many times. This CDR3 is CASSQQGNNEQFF. The CDR3 bases are TGTGCCAGCAGCCAACAGGGTAACAATGAGCAGTTCTTC. This chain links TRBV2 with TRBJ2-1; a possible D gene is TRBD1 (6 bases). Germline V gene data show CDR1 as SNHLY and CDR2 as FYNNEI. Trimming shortened V by 6 bases and J by 5 bases, and 11 bases separated the two germline ends. The CDR3 runs to 13 residues.

On this clonotype: One end of the junction does not line up with germline, which may come from a read error. This sequence joins TRBV11-2 and TRBJ2-3; a possible D gene is TRBD2 (5 bases). From germline, CDR1 is SGHAT and CDR2 FQNNGV. The length of the CDR3 is 15 residues. The CDR3 DNA reads TGTGTCAGCAGCCATATCGGGAAATCCACAGATACGCAGTATTTT. Its translation: CVSSHIGKSTDTQYF.

This chain connects TRBV19 to TRBJ1-5; D is uncertain. V was shortened by 4 bases and J by 3 bases, with 4 bases between the two germline ends. The length of the CDR3 is 12 residues. Germline V lookup: CDR1 LNHDA, CDR2 SQIVND (reference sequence). The CDR3 DNA reads TGTGCCAGTAGTAATTCCAATCAGCCCCAGCATTTT. Its protein is CASSNSNQPQHF.

This clonotype was observed a single time. This chain connects TRBV6-1 to TRBJ2-7; 10 nucleotides line up with TRBD1. CDR1 is MNHNS and CDR2 is SASEGT in the germline V gene. The ends lost 4 bases at V and 4 bases at J; junction bases unmatched: 4. The CDR3 runs 14 residues. CDR3 DNA sequence: TGTGCCAGCAGTGGACAGGGGGCTTATTACGAGCAGTACTTC. Its protein is CASSGQGAYYEQYF.

The chain recombines TRBV4-3 with TRBJ2-1; 10 bases line up with TRBD2. Per germline, CDR1 LGHNA and CDR2 YSLEER. The CDR3 spans 15 residues. V trimming: 3 bases; J trimming: 5 bases; junction bases outside the gene matches: 4. CDR3 loop: CASSHLAGGDNEQFF. CDR3 DNA sequence: TGCGCCAGCAGCCACTTAGCGGGAGGAGACAATGAGCAGTTCTTC.

The V gene is TRBV4-2, the J gene TRBJ2-7; 9 bases are a match to TRBD2. Germline CDR1 LGHNA, CDR2 YNFKEQ. The J segment lost 2 bases and the V segment lost 3 bases, leaving 8 bases of the junction unmatched. The CDR3 loop spans 16 amino acids. The CDR3 DNA is TGTGCCAGCAGCCACGCTAGCGGGGACCCAACCTACGAGCAGTACTTC. Amino acids: CASSHASGDPTYEQYF.

This clonotype has ten or more counts. The CDR3, as DNA: TGCGCCAGCAGCCCATTAGCGGGAGGGCGCGCGGTGGAGCAGTTCTTC. This sequence encodes CASSPLAGGRAVEQFF. The J gene is TRBJ2-1, the V gene TRBV5-1, with 11 bases that match TRBD2. The CDR3 is 16 residues long. The germline V gene has CDR1 SGHRS and CDR2 YFSETQ. The V segment lost 4 bases and the J segment 10 bases; nucleotides outside the gene matches: 13.

This clonotype showed up many times. V and J are TRBV2 and TRBJ2-7, with a possible D match to TRBD1 (5 bases). CDR3 length: 14 amino acids. Trimming shortened V by 4 bases and J by 2 bases, and 12 bases separated the two germline ends. The germline V gene encodes CDR1 SNHLY and CDR2 FYNNEI. This CDR3 is CASSGTKGAYEQYF. For the CDR3, the DNA is TGTGCCAGCAGTGGAACCAAAGGGGCCTACGAGCAGTACTTC.

J is TRBJ2-7 and V is TRBV5-5; a possible D gene is TRBD2 (6 bases). Germline-derived CDR1 and CDR2 are SGHKS and YYEKEE (reference sequence). Trimming removed 4 bases from V and 2 bases from J, with 13 bases in between. CDR3 size: 14 residues. CDR3 nucleotide sequence: TGTGCCAGCAGCATGCAGGGAGGCCCCTACGAGCAGTACTTC. Amino acids: CASSMQGGPYEQYF.

J is TRBJ1-4 and V is TRBV2; D call uncertain. Germline CDR1 is SNHLY and CDR2 is FYNNEI. The V gene lost 4 bases and the J gene lost 7 bases, with 1 base spanning the gap. This CDR3 has 10 residues. This CDR3 is CASSAEKLFF. CDR3 DNA sequence: TGTGCCAGCAGTGCTGAAAAACTGTTTTTT. Combining the CDR3 with reference TRBV2 and TRBJ1-4 gives the whole variable domain EPEVTQTPSHQVTQMGQEVILRCVPISNHLYFYWYRQILGQKVEFLVSFYNNEISEKSEIFDDQFSVERPDGSNFTLKIRSTKLEDSAMYFCASSAEKLFFGSGTQLSVL.

This chain joins TRBV6-6 and TRBJ1-6; D is ambiguous. CDR1 MNHNY and CDR2 SVGAGI come from the germline V gene (reference sequence). This CDR3 is 14 amino acids long. The V end was cut by 6 bases, the J end by 3 bases, with 9 bases between. The CDR3 spells CASRVESYNSPLHF. Here the CDR3 DNA reads TGTGCCAGCAGGGTAGAGAGCTATAATTCACCCCTCCACTTT.

Ten or more counts support this clonotype. The V gene is TRBV14, the J gene TRBJ2-3; D ambiguous. The V and J ends lost 0 bases and 4 bases respectively, with 11 bases between them. The CDR3 has 15 amino acids. Germline V gene sequence: CDR1 SGHDN, CDR2 FVKESK. CDR3 nucleotide sequence: TGTGCCAGCAGCCAAGAGAATCAGTTCGCAGATACGCAGTATTTT. It encodes CASSQENQFADTQYF.